The 32 T cell receptor beta chains reported below all come from one sample, sequenced in a study of CD8 T cells in Susac syndrome. When the RNA was reverse transcribed, random hexamers were used with an input of roughly 0.45 to 1 ug. One entry per CDR3 protein, called by TCRdb with MiXCR from the immunoSEQ multiplex PCR reads. The sample records 130,000 to 150,000 distinct CDR3 sequences, about 93% being singletons. The material sequenced was CD8+ T cells from PBMCs. The source of these receptors is a human donor in good health.

This rearrangement joins TRBV4-2 to TRBJ2-7; D unclear. The germline V gene encodes CDR1 LGHNA and CDR2 YNFKEQ. V lost 0 bases and J 0 bases, leaving 12 bases between the germline ends. CDR3 length: 16 amino acids. CDR3 region: CASSQDLGRSSYEQYF. DNA for the CDR3: TGTGCCAGCAGCCAAGATCTCGGACGGAGCTCCTACGAGCAGTACTTC.

V and J are TRBV6-5 and TRBJ1-5; D is uncertain. Germline CDR1 and CDR2: MNHEY and SVGAGI. The V end lost 2 bases, the J end lost 5 bases, and 7 bases lay between the germline ends. This CDR3 contains 13 residues. CDR3 sequence (DNA): TGTGCCAGCAGTTACCGGGAGGATCAGCCCCAGCATTTT. As protein: CASSYREDQPQHF.

The chain joins TRBV20-1 to TRBJ2-7, with D perhaps TRBD2 (6 bases). Trimming left V 3 bases short and J 3 bases short, with 12 bases between. CDR1 is DFQATT, CDR2 SNEGSKA, per germline (reference sequence). This CDR3 has 13 residues. This chain's CDR3 is CSARVGLIYEQYF. CDR3 in DNA: TGCAGTGCTAGGGTCGGACTAATCTACGAGCAGTACTTC.

The chain carries TRBV15 and TRBJ1-1; D is undetermined. Trimming shortened V by 4 bases and J by 1 base, and 4 bases separated the two germline ends. CDR1 and CDR2 from the germline V gene are LNHNV and YYDKDF (reference sequence). The CDR3 has 12 residues. The CDR3 DNA reads TGTGCCACCAGCATGGGGAACACTGAAGCTTTCTTT. It codes for CATSMGNTEAFF.

V is TRBV27 and J is TRBJ2-5; D unclear. V was shortened by 7 bases and J by 5 bases, with 8 bases between the two germline ends. Germline values: CDR1 MNHEY, CDR2 SMNVEV (reference sequence). CDR3 length equals 11 residues. CDR3 sequence (DNA): TGTGCCAGCAAGTACAGCGAGACCCAGTACTTC. It translates to CASKYSETQYF.

The V gene is TRBV7-9, the J gene TRBJ2-7; TRBD1 is a possible D gene (6 bases). From germline, CDR1 is SEHNR and CDR2 FQNEAQ (reference sequence). The CDR3 sequence is 15 residues long. The ends were cut back, 3 bases at V and 3 bases at J, with 15 bases in the middle. CDR3 nucleotides: TGTGCCAGCAGCTTGGCGACAGGCATCTACTACGAGCAGTACTTC. Amino acids: CASSLATGIYYEQYF. Full variable domain (remainder filled in from reference TRBV7-9 and TRBJ2-7): DTGVSQNPRHKITKRGQNVTFRCDPISEHNRLYWYRQTLGQGPEFLTYFQNEAQLEKSRLLSDRFSAERPKGSFSTLEIQRTEQGDSAMYLCASSLATGIYYEQYFGPGTRLTVT.

The chain employs TRBV29-1 and TRBJ2-1; 7 bases are a match to TRBD2. The CDR3 has 13 amino acids. CDR1 SQVTM and CDR2 ANQGSEA come from the germline V gene. V gave up 5 bases and J gave up 6 bases; unmatched junction bases: 7. The CDR3 spells CSVKREPLNEQFF. CDR3 sequence (DNA): TGCAGCGTTAAGCGGGAACCCCTCAATGAGCAGTTCTTC.

This chain links TRBV27 with TRBJ2-6; weak D call: TRBD1 (5 bases). CDR1 and CDR2 from the germline V gene are MNHEY and SMNVEV (reference sequence). Trimming removed 5 bases from V and 2 bases from J, with 10 bases in between. CDR3 size: 15 residues. DNA for the CDR3: TGTGCCAGCAGTCATCCAGGGACTGGGGCCAACGTCCTGACTTTC. Its protein is CASSHPGTGANVLTF.

The chain carries TRBV20-1 and TRBJ2-7; D is undetermined. This CDR3 comprises 14 residues. V was clipped by 0 bases and J by 2 bases, with 11 bases between them. From germline, CDR1 is DFQATT and CDR2 SNEGSKA (reference sequence). In DNA form, the CDR3 reads TGCAGTGCTAGAGATCGGGTGGGGACCTACGAGCAGTACTTC. This translates into CSARDRVGTYEQYF.

V is TRBV12-3 or TRBV12-4 and J is TRBJ2-3, with TRBD1 matching over 8 bases. The trim removed 6 bases at V and 1 base at J, leaving 6 bases unmatched. This CDR3 is 15 amino acids long. CDR3 in DNA: TGTGCCAGCAGACCTGACAGGGGAGGCACAGATACGCAGTATTTT. It specifies CASRPDRGGTDTQYF.

This clonotype was seen once. This chain links TRBV30 with TRBJ2-1; 10 bases align to TRBD2. CDR1 is GTSNPN and CDR2 is SVGIG in the germline V gene (reference sequence). The V and J ends lost 1 base and 4 bases, in that order; junction bases with no gene match: 4. The CDR3 loop spans 15 amino acids. The CDR3 is CAWSAGTSVYNEQFF. The DNA of the CDR3 is TGTGCCTGGAGTGCCGGGACTAGCGTTTACAATGAGCAGTTCTTC.

J is TRBJ1-1 and V is TRBV23-1; 9 bases fit TRBD1. TRBV23-1 falls under the ORF class, with uncertain function. CDR3 size: 15 residues. Germline trimming cut 4 bases from V and 1 base from J; bases unmatched to any gene: 4. The CDR3 is CASSLWGQGNTEAFF. The CDR3 DNA follows: TGCGCCAGCAGTCTTTGGGGACAGGGGAACACTGAAGCTTTCTTT.

The rearrangement links TRBV6-2 or TRBV6-3 to TRBJ2-7, with TRBD2 identical over 11 bases. Trimming cost V 7 bases and J 5 bases; bases outside gene matches: 16. This CDR3 is 17 amino acids long. Looked up from germline, CDR1 is MNHEY and CDR2 is SVGEGT. The CDR3 region is CASKEGSTSGRGHEQYF. The CDR3 bases are TGTGCCAGCAAAGAGGGGTCTACTAGCGGGAGAGGTCACGAGCAGTACTTC.

The rearrangement links TRBV3-1 to TRBJ2-5; D not resolved. Between the trimmed V and J ends, which lost 3 bases and 2 bases, there was a span of 13 bases. Per the germline V gene, CDR1 is LGHDT and CDR2 is YNNKEL (reference sequence). The CDR3 has 15 amino acids. The chain's CDR3 is CASSQQLVGQETQYF. As DNA, the CDR3 is TGTGCCAGCAGCCAGCAGCTAGTAGGTCAAGAGACCCAGTACTTC.

This sequence joins TRBV11-2 and TRBJ2-7; no firm D call. The V gene lost 5 bases and the J gene lost 2 bases, with 4 bases spanning the gap. The length of the CDR3 is 11 residues. CDR1 and CDR2 from the germline V gene are SGHAT and FQNNGV. The DNA for the CDR3 is TGTGCCAGCAGCGGGACCTACGAGCAGTACTTC. As protein: CASSGTYEQYF.

The V call is TRBV20-1, the J call TRBJ2-3, with 16 positions matching TRBD2. Germline values: CDR1 DFQATT, CDR2 SNEGSKA (reference sequence). J gave up 1 base and V 5 bases, and 6 bases lay outside the gene matches. The CDR3 spans 17 residues. CDR3 DNA sequence: TGCAGTGCTCTGGGACTAGCGGGAGGGCCAGGCACAGATACGCAGTATTTT. Translating it yields CSALGLAGGPGTDTQYF.

J is TRBJ2-1 and V is TRBV4-3; D may be TRBD2 (6 bases). The germline V gene encodes CDR1 LGHNA and CDR2 YSLEER. Between the trimmed V and J ends, which lost 0 bases and 3 bases, there was a span of 15 bases. The CDR3 totals 17 residues. This CDR3 reads CASSQDPTGVSYNEQFF. The CDR3 DNA follows: TGCGCCAGCAGCCAAGATCCAACGGGAGTGAGCTACAATGAGCAGTTCTTC.

The chain couples TRBV3-1 to TRBJ2-7, with D perhaps being TRBD1 or TRBD2 (5 bases each). With 2 bases removed from V and 2 bases from J, the gap between germline ends came to 10 bases. Germline V gene lookup returns CDR1 LGHDT and CDR2 YNNKEL (reference sequence). The CDR3 consists of 14 residues. The CDR3: CASSQRDAAYEQYF. The CDR3 coding sequence is TGTGCCAGCAGCCAACGGGACGCCGCCTACGAGCAGTACTTC.

This chain connects TRBV7-2 to TRBJ2-7; 9 positions match TRBD1. V shed 3 bases and J 2 bases; nucleotides not matched to a gene: 14. The CDR3 has 18 residues. Germline assignment: CDR1 SGHTA and CDR2 FQGNSA. CDR3 sequence reads: CASSFSFLQRDRAYEQYF. The CDR3 DNA follows: TGTGCCAGCAGCTTTTCATTCCTGCAACGGGACAGGGCCTACGAGCAGTACTTC.

This sequence joins TRBV5-4 and TRBJ2-1; 10 bases line up with TRBD2. The J segment lost 7 bases and the V segment lost 1 base, leaving 5 bases of the junction unmatched. The CDR3 has 15 residues. Germline V CDR1 and CDR2: SGHNT, YYREEE (reference sequence). The CDR3 loop is CASSLLAGVGNEQFF. The CDR3 bases are TGTGCCAGCAGCTTGCTAGCGGGAGTAGGAAATGAGCAGTTCTTC.

This chain links TRBV5-1 with TRBJ1-1; no clear D gene. The CDR3 length is 15 residues. V lost 0 bases to trimming and J lost 4 bases, with 13 bases between them. The V gene's germline CDR1 is SGHRS and CDR2 YFSETQ. The CDR3 loop reads CASSLAPFSTTEAFF. The CDR3 coding sequence is TGCGCCAGCAGCTTGGCCCCATTCAGTACCACTGAAGCTTTCTTT.

This clonotype was recorded only once. The chain joins TRBV27 to TRBJ2-7; no definite D call. The CDR3 covers 12 residues. Trimming shortened V by 3 bases and J by 6 bases, and 9 bases separated the two germline ends. Germline assignment: CDR1 MNHEY and CDR2 SMNVEV (reference sequence). CDR3 coding DNA: TGTGCCAGCAGTTTCAAGGGCGGCGAGCAGTACTTC. Protein sequence: CASSFKGGEQYF.

The chain combines TRBV15 with TRBJ2-5; D not resolved. Trimming took 5 bases from V and 6 from J, leaving 13 bases between them. CDR3 size: 13 residues. Germline assignment: CDR1 LNHNV and CDR2 YYDKDF (reference sequence). CDR3 loop: CATSGPELKTQYF. CDR3 in DNA: TGTGCCACCAGCGGCCCTGAGTTGAAGACCCAGTACTTC.

This clonotype was seen just once. This chain uses TRBV29-1 with TRBJ2-1; possible D gene TRBD2, 7 bases. Germline CDR1 SQVTM, CDR2 ANQGSEA. The V and J ends lost 2 bases and 4 bases respectively, with 12 bases between them. This CDR3 region has 14 residues. The CDR3 DNA is TGCAGCGTTGAAATGGGGGGGCCTTACAATGAGCAGTTCTTC. Amino acid sequence: CSVEMGGPYNEQFF.

V is TRBV29-1 and J is TRBJ1-1, with D unresolved. V lost 2 bases, J lost 4 bases, and 8 bases lay in between. The germline V gene encodes CDR1 SQVTM and CDR2 ANQGSEA. The CDR3 is 12 residues long. CDR3 in amino acids: CSVEKGLTEAFF. The CDR3 DNA is TGCAGCGTTGAAAAGGGTCTCACTGAAGCTTTCTTT.

This clonotype has a handful of counts. This chain uses TRBV12-3 or TRBV12-4 with TRBJ2-1, with D perhaps matching TRBD2 (5 bases). The CDR3 has 15 residues. The germline V and J ends were trimmed by 1 base and 1 base, with 8 bases remaining between them. DNA for the CDR3: TGTGCCAGCAGTTTAGGACGGGGATCCTACAATGAGCAGTTCTTC. This codes for CASSLGRGSYNEQFF.

The chain links TRBV27 to TRBJ2-7; TRBD2 matches at 13 bases. The CDR3 is made up of 15 amino acids. Looked up from germline, CDR1 is MNHEY and CDR2 is SMNVEV (reference sequence). V dropped 5 bases and J dropped 4; count of bases not matched to a gene: 5. The CDR3 bases are TGTGCCAGCAGTCCGGGACTAGCGGGAAAGTACGAGCAGTACTTC. The encoded protein is CASSPGLAGKYEQYF.

The V call is TRBV29-1, the J call TRBJ2-3, with D unclear. This CDR3 contains 12 residues. Deletions cut 7 bases from V and 2 bases from J, with 10 bases between. Germline assignment: CDR1 SQVTM and CDR2 ANQGSEA. For the CDR3, the DNA is TGCAGCGCCTATGGTATCACAGATACGCAGTATTTT. It encodes CSAYGITDTQYF.

The J gene is TRBJ2-7, the V gene TRBV7-2; 7 nucleotides line up with TRBD2. The germline gives CDR1 SGHTA, CDR2 FQGNSA. J lost 2 bases, V lost 4 bases, and 2 bases had no gene match. The CDR3 is made up of 13 amino acids. CDR3 residues: CASSWGGAYEQYF. The CDR3, as DNA: TGTGCCAGCAGCTGGGGAGGGGCCTACGAGCAGTACTTC. Full variable domain (outside the CDR3, taken from reference TRBV7-2 and TRBJ2-7): GAGVSQSPSNKVTEKGKDVELRCDPISGHTALYWYRQSLGQGLEFLIYFQGNSAPDKSGLPSDRFSAERTGGSVSTLTIQRTQQEDSAVYLCASSWGGAYEQYFGPGTRLTVT.

This chain's CDR3 is CASSPGVGHTEAFF. Here the CDR3 DNA reads TGTGCCAGCAGCCCAGGGGTTGGTCACACTGAAGCTTTCTTT. The chain links TRBV4-2 to TRBJ1-1; D possibly corresponds to TRBD1 (6 bases). Germline values: CDR1 LGHNA, CDR2 YNFKEQ. Trimming removed 4 bases from V and 3 bases from J, with 12 bases in between. CDR3 length: 14 amino acids.

The V gene is TRBV14, the J gene TRBJ2-1; 8 bases fit TRBD2. Germline assignment: CDR1 SGHDN and CDR2 FVKESK. The CDR3 runs 14 residues. V shed 9 bases, J shed 9 bases, and the junction held 13 bases outside the gene matches. The CDR3 loop reads CARPSGPSVSEQFF. The CDR3 nucleotides read TGTGCCAGGCCTAGCGGGCCCTCGGTGAGTGAGCAGTTCTTC.

V is TRBV28 and J is TRBJ2-6; D perhaps matches TRBD1 (5 bases). Germline V gene lookup returns CDR1 MDHEN and CDR2 SYDVKM. With 6 bases removed from V and 4 bases from J, the gap between germline ends came to 10 bases. The CDR3 spans 14 residues. CDR3 amino acids: CASRLGPGANVLTF. CDR3 in DNA: TGTGCCAGCAGGCTGGGGCCCGGGGCCAACGTCCTGACTTTC.